This T cell receptor (beta chain) was documented in a study of blood T cells in healthy people across ages. Whole-study findings and limits: Older individuals had lower TCR beta diversity per million T cells (the decline was roughly linear).

Primed by a sample-barcoded 5' primer and a J-beta primer mix, a second PCR proceeded for roughly 6 to 12 cycles. Template switching added a 12-random-nucleotide identifier to every cDNA molecule. Each CDR3 protein is one row after TCRdb ran MiXCR on the 5' RACE reads. Here the sample spans fewer than 1,000,000 distinct CDR3 sequences, more than 40% being singletons. V was cut by 4 bases and J by 5 bases, with 20 bases left in between. The CDR3 is made up of 16 amino acids. The germline CDR1 and CDR2 sequences are WSHSY and SAAADI. Each sample had at least 7 million PBMCs isolated. In this sample, this clonotype turned up a few times. The antigen is undetermined.

Sequenced input: blood. The clonotype comes from a man aged 55-75 years in good health. This chain links TRBV10-2 with TRBJ2-5, with D possibly called TRBD1 or TRBD2 (7 bases each). The CDR3 nucleotides are TGCGCCAGCAGTGGGGGGGGGGACAGAGGGCGGGAGACCCAGTACTTC. Its protein product is CASSGGGDRGRETQYF.